This TCR beta chain was found in a study of cytomegalovirus exposure and HLA in healthy donors. Study overall: One earlier analysis, a look at 150 million to 200 million T cells, found roughly 120 million unique TCR beta sequences. Findings of the study overall: There was a cluster of highly shared sequence variants that was likely a sequencing artifact. Through in vitro validation, a few CMV-associated chains were shown to be specific for CMV antigens.

PCR was performed using 60 Vbeta and 13 Jbeta primers. The protocol was immunoSEQ multiplex PCR, while the TCRdb copy is restricted to in-frame clones and leaves out a portion. This table has some 150,000 clones, 72% appearing once. Healthy bone marrow donors supplied every sample. A remark on this clone: Antigen specificity is unknown.

Sequencing input: PBMCs. The sequence was collected from a middle-aged man in good health and CMV-seropositive.

As DNA, the CDR3 is TGTGCCACCAGCCCTCAAACTGCCTACGAGCAGTACTTC. Residues: CATSPQTAYEQYF. The gene calls are TRBV15 and TRBJ2-7; D remains ambiguous. CDR1 and CDR2 (germline): LNHNV, YYDKDF (reference sequence). Trimming pared 5 bases from V and 2 bases from J, leaving 10 bases between. The CDR3 sequence is 13 residues long. The variable domain in full, completed from reference TRBV15 and TRBJ2-7, reads DAMVIQNPRYQVTQFGKPVTLSCSQTLNHNVMYWYQQKSSQAPKLLFHYYDKDFNNEADTPDNFQSRRPNTSFCFLDIRSPGLGDTAMYLCATSPQTAYEQYFGPGTRLTVT.